Only a few counts were recorded for the clone carrying this T cell receptor beta chain. This sample is drawn from a study of T cells after yellow fever vaccination. MiXCR, run by TCRdb on the 5' RACE reads, gives a single entry per CDR3 protein. The table lists around 320,000 distinct CDR3 sequences, around 4.4% of them singletons. Germline V gives CDR1 ENHRY, CDR2 SYGVKD. V was pared by 6 bases and J by 5 bases, with 10 bases between. This CDR3 spans 12 amino acids. This rearrangement joins TRBV10-3 to TRBJ2-5; D is possibly TRBD2 (5 bases). Sequenced material: PBMCs, taken 15 days after the yellow fever booster vaccination. The receptor was isolated from a young man who received the YFV17D yellow fever vaccine. In nucleotides, the CDR3 is TGTGCCATCAGCGACGGGGTGGAGACCCAGTACTTC. Residues: CAISDGVETQYF.